This T cell receptor beta chain was captured in a study of neurological immune-mediated disorders. This clonotype has at least ten counts. Synthesis of cDNA was accomplished via 5'RACE employing 10-nucleotide random UMIs. TCRdb re-called the 5' RACE reads with MiXCR, one entry per CDR3 protein. The table includes some 89,000 distinct CDR3 sequences, about 4.3% detected once. The CDR3 is 15 amino acids. Germline V lookup: CDR1 SGHRS, CDR2 YFSETQ. The ends lost 6 bases at V and 5 bases at J; junction bases unmatched: 14. The time point denotes: longitudinal time-point 3. The chain links TRBV5-1 to TRBJ2-7; TRBD1 aligns across 7 bases. This receptor was taken from a woman aged 55-70 years with multiple sclerosis. The sequenced material came from PBMCs. The CDR3 DNA reads TGCGCCAGCACAAGACTGCTCGACAGGGTCGACGAGCAGTACTTC. Translated, it gives CASTRLLDRVDEQYF.